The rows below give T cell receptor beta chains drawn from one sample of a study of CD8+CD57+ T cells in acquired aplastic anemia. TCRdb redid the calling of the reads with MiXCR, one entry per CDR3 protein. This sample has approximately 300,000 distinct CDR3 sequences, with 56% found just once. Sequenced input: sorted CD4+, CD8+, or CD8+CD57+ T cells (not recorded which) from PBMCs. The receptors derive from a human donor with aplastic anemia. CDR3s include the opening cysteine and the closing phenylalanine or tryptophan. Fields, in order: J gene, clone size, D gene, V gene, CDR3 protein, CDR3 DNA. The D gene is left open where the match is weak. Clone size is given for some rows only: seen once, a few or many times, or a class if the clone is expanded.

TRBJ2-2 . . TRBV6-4 CASSEGDGNTGELFF TGTGCCAGCAGTGAAGGGGACGGTAACACCGGGGAGCTGTTTTTT
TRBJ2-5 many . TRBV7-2 CASSLSRASAISIETQYF TGTGCCAGCAGCTTAAGTAGGGCTAGCGCAATCTCTATCGAGACCCAGTACTTC
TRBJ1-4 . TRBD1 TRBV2 CASSEARGQGLNEKLFF TGTGCCAGCAGTGAAGCGCGGGGACAGGGGTTGAATGAAAAACTGTTTTTT
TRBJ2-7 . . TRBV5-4 CASSLTTSGIFYEQYF TGTGCCAGCAGCTTGACCACGTCAGGGATATTCTACGAGCAGTACTTC
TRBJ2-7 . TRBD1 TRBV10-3 CAISGPDRVGSYEQYF TGTGCCATCTCCGGGCCAGACAGGGTCGGATCCTACGAGCAGTACTTC
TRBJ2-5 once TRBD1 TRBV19 CASRSRQGAGETQYF TGTGCCAGTAGATCTAGACAGGGGGCGGGAGAGACCCAGTACTTC
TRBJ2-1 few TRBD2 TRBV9 CASSGPASGSSYNEQFF TGTGCCAGCAGCGGACCAGCTAGCGGGAGTTCCTACAATGAGCAGTTCTTC
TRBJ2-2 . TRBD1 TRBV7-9 CASSTGDRADTGELFF TGTGCCAGCAGTACCGGGGACAGGGCGGACACCGGGGAGCTGTTTTTT
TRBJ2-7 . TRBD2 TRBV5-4 CASSLRLAVDEQYF TGTGCCAGCAGCTTACGACTAGCGGTAGACGAGCAGTACTTC
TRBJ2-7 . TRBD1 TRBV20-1 CSPQTGGSYEQYF TGCAGTCCACAGACAGGGGGCTCCTACGAGCAGTACTTC
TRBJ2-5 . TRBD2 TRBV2 CASIDRLAARGETQYF TGTGCCAGCATTGACCGACTAGCGGCCAGGGGAGAGACCCAGTACTTC
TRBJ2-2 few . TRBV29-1 CSVEARAGELFF TGCAGCGTTGAAGCTAGGGCCGGGGAGCTGTTTTTT
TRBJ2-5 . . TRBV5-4 CASIRTDTETQYF TGTGCCAGCATACGGACAGACACTGAGACCCAGTACTTC
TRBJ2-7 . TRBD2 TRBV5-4 CASSLKGWQREGYEQYF TGTGCCAGCAGCTTGAAAGGTTGGCAGCGGGAGGGGTACGAGCAGTACTTC
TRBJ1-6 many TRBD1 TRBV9 CASSVAPDRDSPLHF TGTGCCAGCAGCGTAGCCCCGGACAGGGATTCACCCCTCCACTTT
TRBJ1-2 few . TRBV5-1 CASSFATGSGYGYTF TGCGCCAGCAGCTTCGCTACAGGGTCCGGCTATGGCTACACCTTC
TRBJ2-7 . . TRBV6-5 CASSEAQGTYEQYF TGTGCCAGCAGTGAAGCTCAGGGGACCTACGAGCAGTACTTC
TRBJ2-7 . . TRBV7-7 CASSRGHLNYEQYF TGTGCTAGCAGCCGGGGACACTTAAACTACGAGCAGTACTTC
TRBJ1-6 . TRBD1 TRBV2 CASRGTANNSPLHF TGTGCCAGCAGGGGGACAGCTAATAATTCACCCCTCCACTTT
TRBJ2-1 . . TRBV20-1 CSARESAGSYNEQFF TGCAGTGCCCGAGAATCCGCGGGATCCTACAATGAGCAGTTCTTC
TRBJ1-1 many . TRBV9 CASSIRGGRNTEAFF TGTGCCAGCAGCATAAGAGGGGGGAGGAACACTGAAGCTTTCTTT
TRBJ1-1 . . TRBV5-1 CASSTMMNTEAFF TGTGCCAGCAGCACGATGATGAACACTGAAGCTTTCTTT
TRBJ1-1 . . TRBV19 CASHGMGEAFF TGTGCCAGCCATGGGATGGGGGAAGCTTTCTTT
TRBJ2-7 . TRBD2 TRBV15 CASSPTSSGLTYEQYF TGTGCCAGCAGCCCCACTAGTAGCGGGTTAACCTACGAGCAGTACTTC
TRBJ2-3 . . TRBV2 CATHRLSDTQYF TGTGCCACGCACCGGCTTAGTGATACGCAGTATTTT
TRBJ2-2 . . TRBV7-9 CASSLGLGELFF TGTGCCAGCAGCTTAGGGCTGGGGGAGCTGTTTTTT
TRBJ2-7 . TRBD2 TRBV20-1 CSVLLTSGTSGGTYEQYF TGCAGTGTATTGCTTACTTCCGGGACTAGCGGGGGGACCTACGAGCAGTACTTC
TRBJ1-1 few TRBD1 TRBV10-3 CAISGTVTEAFF TGTGCCATCAGCGGGACAGTCACTGAAGCTTTCTTT
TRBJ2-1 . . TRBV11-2 CASSLEAVFLYNEQFF TGTGCCAGCAGCTTAGAGGCCGTCTTTCTATACAATGAGCAGTTCTTC
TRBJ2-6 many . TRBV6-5 CASSYGWGVSGANVLTF TGTGCCAGCAGTTACGGCTGGGGAGTTTCTGGGGCCAACGTCCTGACTTTC
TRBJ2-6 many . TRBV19 CASSIDPSGLGSGANVLTF TGTGCCAGTAGTATAGATCCGTCGGGACTGGGCTCTGGGGCCAACGTCCTGACTTTC
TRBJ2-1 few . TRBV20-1 CSARSAGTYNEQFF TGCAGTGCTAGATCGGCGGGGACGTACAATGAGCAGTTCTTC
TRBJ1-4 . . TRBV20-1 CSASGRRPNEKLFF TGCAGTGCTAGTGGTCGCAGGCCTAATGAAAAACTGTTTTTT
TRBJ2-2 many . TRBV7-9 CASSPGWRNTGELFF TGTGCCAGCAGCCCCGGGTGGAGGAACACCGGGGAGCTGTTTTTT
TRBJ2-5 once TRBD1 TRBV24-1 CATSTRQGAGETQYF TGTGCCACCAGTACGCGACAGGGGGCTGGGGAGACCCAGTACTTC
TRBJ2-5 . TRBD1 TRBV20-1 CSARPPTGVETQYF TGCAGTGCTAGACCTCCGACAGGGGTTGAGACCCAGTACTTC
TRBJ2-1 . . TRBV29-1 CSVARGPSHNEQFF TGCAGCGTTGCTAGGGGTCCTTCCCACAATGAGCAGTTCTTC
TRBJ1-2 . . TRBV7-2 CASSPLRGSGYGYTF TGTGCCAGCAGCCCCCTCCGGGGTTCAGGCTATGGCTACACCTTC
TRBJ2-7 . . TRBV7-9 CASSPGVEQYF TGTGCCAGCAGCCCCGGGGTAGAGCAGTACTTC
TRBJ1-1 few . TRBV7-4 CASSLVIRSAEAFF TGTGCCAGCAGCTTAGTTATCCGGAGCGCTGAAGCTTTCTTT
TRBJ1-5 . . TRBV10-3 CAIKRGGETQHF TGTGCCATCAAGCGGGGCGGCGAGACCCAGCATTTT
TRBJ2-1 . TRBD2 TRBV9 CASSGGLADYNEQFF TGTGCCAGCAGCGGCGGACTAGCGGACTACAATGAGCAGTTCTTC
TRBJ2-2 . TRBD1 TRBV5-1 CASSAWTGNTGELFF TGCGCCAGCAGCGCCTGGACAGGAAACACCGGGGAGCTGTTTTTT
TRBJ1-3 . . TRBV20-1 CSANRPGGGNTIYF TGCAGTGCGAACCGCCCTGGAGGGGGAAACACCATATATTTT
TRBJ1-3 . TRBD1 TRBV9 CASSVVGTDYGYTIYF TGTGCCAGCAGCGTCGTTGGGACAGACTATGGCTACACCATATATTTT